This entry features one T cell receptor (beta chain) sequence. In germline, CDR1 is SGHRS, CDR2 YFSETQ. The V segment lost 3 bases and the J segment 3 bases; nucleotides outside the gene matches: 3. CDR3 length: 15 residues. The data stem from a study of shared clonotypes between healthy human individuals. Healthy adults negative for HIV, lacking recent acute infections or vaccinations, served as donors. Assay: immunoSEQ multiplex PCR; the TCRdb copy retains only in-frame clones and omits some. Here the sample spans roughly 2.5 million clones, about 92% being singletons. The receptor comes from a man younger than 35 in good health. The source material was naive CD4+ T cells sorted from blood. Subset reported: CD45RA+ positively selected. The chain is built from TRBV5-1 and TRBJ2-5, with TRBD2 matching 12 bases. CDR3 nucleotides: TGCGCCAGCAGCTCCCGGACTAGCGGGGAAGAGACCCAGTACTTC. It specifies CASSSRTSGEETQYF.